The source of this T cell receptor (beta chain) is a study of shared clonotypes between healthy human individuals. Study context: CD4 naive and memory got three plates each, CD8 naive two, CD8 memory one. Study findings and constraints: Only blood was sampled; tissue repertoires likely differ.

Remarks on this clone: The antigen is not known.

Deep level was the assay's run setting. Original processing notes: For the immunoSEQ data, sequences were junction-only without quality scores, so filtering differed. The assay was immunoSEQ multiplex PCR, and TCRdb's table has in-frame clones only and misses some. V and J calls and clone size are those listed in that table; D and trimming were worked out from the DNA. The sample lists just over 2,000,000 clones, over 85% seen once, with 1.1% in the top ten. This CDR3 is built from 16 residues. Germline-derived CDR1 and CDR2 are SGHDT and YYEEEE. V was pared by 3 bases and J by 2 bases, with 7 bases of the junction left unmatched. Only CD45RO-negative cells positively selected for CCR7 counted as naive CD8 cells, so terminally differentiated effector memory CD45RA+ cells were excluded.

The chain links TRBV5-6 to TRBJ2-3, with 9 bases lining up with TRBD2. The TCR was taken from a young man in good health. Sequenced input: naive CD8+ T cells sorted from blood. The CDR3 bases are TGTGCCAGCAGCTGGGCGACTAGCGGACTCACAGATACGCAGTATTTT. This sequence encodes CASSWATSGLTDTQYF. The full variable domain, its missing parts supplied by reference TRBV5-6 and TRBJ2-3, is DAGVTQSPTHLIKTRGQQVTLRCSPKSGHDTVSWYQQALGQGPQFIFQYYEEEERQRGNFPDRFSGHQFPNYSSELNVNALLLGDSALYLCASSWATSGLTDTQYFGPGTRLTVL.